Listed below are T cell receptor beta chains from one sample, sequenced in a study of blood T cell repertoires in COVID-19. Profiling relied on immunoSEQ multiplex PCR, and the TCRdb table lists in-frame clones only, not all of them. The table includes about 63,000 clones, about 80% detected once. The sequenced sample was peripheral blood. The source is a human donor in a cohort sampled during active COVID-19. Both conserved end residues are part of each CDR3. D genes are given only for firm matches. A clone size is listed for some rows: how often the clone was seen (once, few, many), or a class if it is expanded.

>NA|NA|TRBV6-6|TRBJ2-3
CASSPRNRGSTDTQYF
TGTGCCAGCAGCCCACGAAATCGGGGAAGCACAGATACGCAGTATTTT
>NA|NA|TRBV10-3|TRBJ2-5
CATSVGGPQETQYF
TGTGCCACATCAGTAGGCGGGCCCCAAGAGACCCAGTACTTC
>NA|NA|TRBV11-2|TRBJ2-7
CASSPQDLRQSYEQYF
TGTGCCAGCAGCCCCCAAGACCTCAGACAGTCCTACGAGCAGTACTTC
>few|TRBD1|TRBV9|TRBJ2-1
CASSVDGTGVGNEQFF
TGTGCCAGCAGCGTAGACGGGACAGGGGTAGGCAATGAGCAGTTCTTC
>NA|NA|TRBV5-3|TRBJ1-6
CARSFKGVSPLHF
TGTGCCAGAAGCTTCAAGGGGGTCTCACCCCTCCACTTT
>NA|NA|TRBV7-9|TRBJ1-5
CASSPDSPNQPQHF
TGTGCCAGCAGCCCCGACAGTCCCAATCAGCCCCAGCATTTT
>NA|TRBD1|TRBV6-5|TRBJ2-7
CASSPGQGVLYEQYF
TGTGCCAGCAGCCCGGGACAGGGGGTGCTCTACGAGCAGTACTTC
>NA|NA|TRBV19|TRBJ1-5
CASRVGRGNQPQHF
TGTGCCAGTAGAGTAGGTAGGGGTAACCAGCCCCAGCATTTT
>NA|TRBD1|TRBV13|TRBJ2-3
CASSTDRLTDTQYF
TGTGCCAGCAGCACGGACAGGTTGACAGATACGCAGTATTTT
>NA|NA|TRBV5-5|TRBJ2-5
CASSWTVQETQYF
TGTGCCAGCAGCTGGACAGTCCAAGAGACCCAGTACTTC
>NA|TRBD1|TRBV7-6|TRBJ1-3
CASSFGDRGPSSGNTIYF
TGTGCCAGCAGCTTTGGGGACAGGGGCCCCAGCTCTGGAAACACCATATATTTT
>NA|NA|TRBV19|TRBJ1-2
CASSIRGGEISLIGYTF
TGTGCCAGTAGTATTCGGGGGGGCGAAATATCTTTAATTGGCTACACCTTC
>NA|NA|TRBV3-1/TRBV3-2|TRBJ2-5
CASRRPGETQYF
TGTGCCAGCCGTCGGCCGGGGGAGACCCAGTACTTC
>NA|TRBD1|TRBV25-1|TRBJ1-4
CASSWTGGKEKLFF
TGTGCCAGCAGCTGGACAGGGGGAAAAGAAAAACTGTTTTTT
>NA|NA|TRBV11-2|TRBJ1-3
CASSLGGGASGNTIYF
TGTGCCAGCAGCTTAGGCGGGGGCGCGTCTGGAAACACCATATATTTT
>NA|NA|TRBV11-3|TRBJ2-2
CASSLGATTNTGELFF
TGTGCCAGCAGCTTAGGCGCGACAACGAACACCGGGGAGCTGTTTTTT
>NA|TRBD2|TRBV7-3|TRBJ2-7
CASSPVPGGPYEQYF
TGTGCCAGCAGCCCCGTCCCGGGAGGGCCCTACGAGCAGTACTTC
>NA|TRBD1|TRBV5-4|TRBJ2-1
CASSPEQGAIVNEQFF
TGTGCCAGCAGCCCCGAACAGGGGGCCATTGTTAATGAGCAGTTCTTC
>NA|NA|TRBV30|TRBJ1-1
CAWEDRNTEAFF
TGTGCCTGGGAAGACAGGAACACTGAAGCTTTCTTT
>NA|TRBD1|TRBV2|TRBJ2-1
CASSEGTGEFNEQFF
TGTGCCAGCAGTGAAGGGACAGGGGAGTTCAATGAGCAGTTCTTC
>NA|NA|TRBV28|TRBJ1-5
CASSLGTNSNQPQHF
TGTGCCAGCAGTTTAGGGACAAATAGCAATCAGCCCCAGCATTTT
>NA|TRBD1|TRBV2|TRBJ2-6
CARRGPGANVLTF
TGTGCCCGTAGGGGGCCTGGGGCCAACGTCCTGACTTTC
>NA|NA|TRBV30|TRBJ2-2
CALLPWLNTGELFF
TGTGCCCTGCTGCCGTGGCTCAACACCGGGGAGCTGTTTTTT
>NA|NA|TRBV5-1|TRBJ1-3
CASSSQGVGNTIYF
TGCGCCAGCAGCTCTCAGGGCGTGGGAAACACCATATATTTT
>NA|TRBD1|TRBV30|TRBJ2-7
CAWGQDPTYEQYF
TGTGCCTGGGGACAGGATCCCACCTACGAGCAGTACTTC
>NA|TRBD2|TRBV11-2|TRBJ2-1
CASSAGTSGEGYNEQFF
TGTGCCAGCAGCGCTGGGACTAGCGGAGAGGGGTACAATGAGCAGTTCTTC
>few|NA|TRBV7-9|TRBJ1-1
CASSRLRGTEAFF
TGTGCCAGCAGCCGCCTACGGGGCACTGAAGCTTTCTTT
>NA|NA|TRBV2|TRBJ2-7
CASTRGRSLHEQYF
TGTGCCAGCACCCGAGGTAGGAGTCTGCACGAGCAGTACTTC
>few|NA|TRBV5-1|TRBJ1-2
CASIFQILYGYTF
TGCGCCAGCATCTTCCAGATCCTCTATGGCTACACCTTC
>NA|TRBD2|TRBV28|TRBJ2-1
CASKTSGRAWGQFF
TGTGCCAGCAAGACTAGCGGGAGGGCCTGGGGGCAGTTCTTC
>NA|NA|TRBV28|TRBJ2-7
CASSLPGNLYEQYF
TGTGCCAGCAGTTTACCCGGGAATCTCTACGAGCAGTACTTC
>NA|NA|TRBV6-6|TRBJ1-2
CASSSTGGTNAYGYTF
TGTGCCAGCAGCTCAACGGGTGGGACAAATGCCTATGGCTACACCTTC